This TCR beta chain was retrieved from a study of T cell responses to AZD1222 COVID-19 vaccine. There are 13 residues in the CDR3. Germline lookup yields CDR1 SGHAT and CDR2 FQNNGV. V gave up 5 bases and J gave up 7 bases, with 13 bases separating them. Measured with immunoSEQ multiplex PCR; TCRdb has only the in-frame clones, and not every one. The sample includes about 140,000 clones, roughly 88% of them seen just once. The chain combines TRBV11-2 with TRBJ2-3; either TRBD1 or TRBD2 may supply D (5 bases each). The sample in question was peripheral blood, obtained on day 0 of AZD1222 vaccination. The receptor's source is an adult in good health. This CDR3 is CASSVKGTYTQYF. The CDR3 DNA sequence: TGTGCCAGCAGCGTTAAGGGGACCTATACGCAGTATTTT. Full variable domain (outside the CDR3, taken from reference TRBV11-2 and TRBJ2-3): EAGVAQSPRYKIIEKRQSVAFWCNPISGHATLYWYQQILGQGPKLLIQFQNNGVVDDSQLPKDRFSAERLKGVDSTLKIQPAKLEDSAVYLCASSVKGTYTQYFGPGTRLTVL.